The clone carrying this T cell receptor beta chain came up a few times. CDR3 length equals 14 residues. Germline V CDR1 and CDR2: LGHDT, YNNKEL (reference sequence). V was trimmed by 7 bases and J by 0 bases, leaving 10 bases between them. The data stem from a study of blood T cells in healthy people across ages. Study context: Through template switching, about one barcoded beta molecule was captured per two T cells, as measured in model experiments.

Next came a second PCR, run for about 7 to 12 cycles, which used a sample-barcoded 5' primer along with a J-beta primer mix. TCRdb re-called the 5' RACE reads with MiXCR, one entry per CDR3 protein. The sample lists about 680,000 distinct CDR3 sequences; 49% were seen once. There were healthy Caucasian individuals from Russia, aged roughly 6 to 100, serving as donors. The sample consisted of blood. This receptor was taken from a woman aged 60-75 years in good health. The chain carries TRBV3-1 and TRBJ2-4; D might be TRBD1 (5 bases). The CDR3 is CASTQGLAKNIQYF. In DNA, the CDR3 is TGTGCCAGCACCCAGGGCCTAGCCAAAAACATTCAGTACTTC. The full variable domain, its missing parts supplied by reference TRBV3-1 and TRBJ2-4, is DTAVSQTPKYLVTQMGNDKSIKCEQNLGHDTMYWYKQDSKKFLKIMFSYNNKELIINETVPNRFSPKSPDKAHLNLHINSLELGDSAVYFCASTQGLAKNIQYFGAGTRLSVL.